This T cell receptor (beta chain) was retrieved from a study of Tregs in tolerant kidney transplant recipients. As regards this clone: The CDR3 end lies 3 residues beyond the end of the read and is filled in from the germline J gene.

CDR3 length equals 15 residues. Germline CDR1 SGHNT, CDR2 YYREEE (reference sequence). The germline V and J ends were trimmed by 4 bases and 3 bases, with 16 bases remaining between them. Only in-frame clones appear in the TCRdb table, and some are missing; sequencing was by immunoSEQ multiplex PCR. The data include roughly 48,000 clones; the top ten clones carry about 0.85%. The V gene is TRBV5-4, the J gene TRBJ2-5, with a possible D match to TRBD2 (5 bases). This TCR was recovered from a human donor who received a combined kidney and bone marrow transplant. Sequenced material: CD4+ T cells from blood, taken before the transplant. Partial CDR3 DNA: TGTGCCAGCAGCCCCGAGGACTTGCTAAAAGAGACC. This translates into CASSPEDLLKET. The whole CDR3 reads CASSPEDLLKETQYF.